The source of this TCR beta chain is a study of human T cells and chemical hapten exposure (dated by TCRdb to the early 2020s). Turning to the overall study: For sensitization, 2% DPC in acetone was applied to an approximately 2 cm by approximately 2 cm area of upper inner arm skin. Patients additionally received weekly therapeutic DPC doses to the scalp throughout the roughly 25-week study period. Patch testing was performed on the upper back with Finn chambers containing 0.01% DPC, and the patch tests were scored after 6 days according to International Contact Dermatitis Research Group standards. The patient cohort, mostly female, included alopecia areata with under or over 50% scalp involvement, alopecia totalis and alopecia universalis. The libraries were sequenced as a pool, and the TCR yield per sample differed mostly because of small variations in library volumes within the pool. The study tracked peripheral blood TCR repertoire changes in vivo during primary and secondary sensitization to the hapten diphenylcyclopropenone (DPC) in alopecia patients. Blood was sampled from patients pre-sensitization (week 0) and at 2, 6 and about 24 weeks after DPC sensitization. Around 30 alopecia patients provided blood for TCR sequencing at one to four time points (pre-sensitization, 2, 6 and 24 weeks).

The study at large found these results: A positive correlation was found between the number of PT1 expanded TCRs and patch test score, with significance reached at thresholds 8, 16 and 32 but not 4. After repeated subsampling, changes were observed in the strength of the expansion versus patch-test correlation and in the threshold at which the correlation became significant. DPC sensitization did not change the number of TCRs with a frequency above 1 in 1000, and there was no evidence of changes in global repertoire structure. Compared with pre-sensitization or healthy control sets, expanded TCRs formed significantly more large CDR3 similarity clusters, which is consistent with antigen-driven responses. Because every patient had alopecia, a presumed autoimmune disease, the patients' immune response might differ from that of healthy individuals.

The library was obtained by RACE. TCRdb lists the instrument as NextSeq 500. During library preparation, unique molecular identifiers were attached to individual cDNA molecules so that TCRs could be counted quantitatively and reproducibly. Each blood RNA sample was used to sequence both TCR alpha and TCR beta chains. The authors' pipeline ran thus. Samples had a median of 95,638 TCRs, with a range from roughly 23,224 to 750,000. V, J and CDR3 annotation of the TCR reads was carried out using the Decombinator software suite. For PS versus PT1 abundance plots, all samples were subsampled to the same number of TCRs (28,000). Expanded TCRs were defined as absent before sensitization and observed at least eight times at the 2-week time point. TCRdb reworked the public reads: Q25 trimming with fastp, MiXCR clone assembly, productive beta chains retained. For every CDR3 protein sequence, its rows merge into one entry that carries the most common genes and DNA. It is TCRdb's table, rather than the study itself, that gives the V and J calls and clone size. The sample data list 95,000 to 150,000 distinct CDR3 sequences, and about 11% of these were observed just once. Over 2% of the sample is taken by the ten largest.

Reading the label with the study, this specimen's time point is: patch test 3, about 24 weeks after DPC sensitization. Interpreted using the paper, the treatment or condition label stands for: therapeutic diphenylcyclopropenone sensitization with weekly scalp DPC. At each patch-test visit, blood was drawn before the patch test was applied. Patients were eligible if aged 18 to 70, diagnosed with alopecia and judged suitable for DPC therapy, and pregnant patients were excluded. Total RNA was isolated from unfractionated whole blood collected in Tempus Blood RNA tubes. There are many counts of this clonotype. Its antigen is currently not known. Per-base quality was not reported, and no clone a single base away is much larger than it. The sequence came from a woman between 50 and 59 years old with alopecia areata. Some clones in this sample may be carry-over from other donors' samples. The sample consisted of whole blood, taken in connection with sensitization to the hapten diphenylcyclopropenone (DPC).

The CDR3 here reads CASRRDRPNTEAFF. The DNA reads as follows: TGTGCCAGCAGACGCGACAGGCCGAACACTGAAGCTTTCTTT. Recombination connected TRBV3-1 to TRBJ1-1, with TRBD1 as a weak D call on 6 bases. Including cysteine and phenylalanine, the CDR3 has 14 amino acids. Only the CDR3 part of the read is kept: 42 bases, read in frame from the first base. From the germline V gene (reference sequence), CDR1 is LGHDT and CDR2 is YNNKEL. Trimming costs V 6 bases and J 1 base, and their ends lie 12 bases apart.